These T cell receptor beta chains were read from a single sample in a study of beta chain features in type 1 diabetes. Assay used: immunoSEQ multiplex PCR; TCRdb lists only in-frame clones, some missing. The sample has about 370,000 clones, over 8.5% seen once. Sequencing input: central memory CD4+ T cells from blood. The receptors originated from a man aged 30 to 45 with type 1 diabetes. CDR3s include the opening cysteine and the closing phenylalanine or tryptophan. Fields, in order: clone size, D gene, V gene, J gene, CDR3 DNA, CDR3 protein. The D gene is left open where the match is weak. The size of a clone is reported for some rows only, either as once, few or many, or as a class for expanded clones.

clone size: NA; D gene: TRBD2; V gene: TRBV9; J gene: TRBJ2-1; CDR3 DNA: TGTGCCAGCAGCTTATATCCGGGACTAGCGGACTACAATGAGCAGTTCTTC; CDR3 protein: CASSLYPGLADYNEQFF
clone size: few; D gene: TRBD2; V gene: TRBV7-3; J gene: TRBJ2-1; CDR3 DNA: TGTGCCAGCAGTTCCCCAGCGGGAGGGTACAATGAGCAGTTCTTC; CDR3 protein: CASSSPAGGYNEQFF
clone size: NA; D gene: NA; V gene: TRBV11-3; J gene: TRBJ2-5; CDR3 DNA: TGTGCCAGCAGCGCGCACATACAAGAGACCCAGTACTTC; CDR3 protein: CASSAHIQETQYF
clone size: few; D gene: NA; V gene: TRBV5-1; J gene: TRBJ1-2; CDR3 DNA: TGCGCCAGCAGCCTACAGGGCCAAACTTTCTATGGCTACACCTTC; CDR3 protein: CASSLQGQTFYGYTF
clone size: few; D gene: NA; V gene: TRBV5-1; J gene: TRBJ2-2; CDR3 DNA: TGCGCCAGCAGCTTACGGGAACTGAACACCGGGGAGCTGTTTTTT; CDR3 protein: CASSLRELNTGELFF
clone size: many; D gene: NA; V gene: TRBV14; J gene: TRBJ2-6; CDR3 DNA: TGTGCCAGCAGCCCGCGGCTCTCTGGGGCCAACGTCCTGACTTTC; CDR3 protein: CASSPRLSGANVLTF
clone size: few; D gene: NA; V gene: TRBV2; J gene: TRBJ2-3; CDR3 DNA: TGTGCCAGCAGTGAACAGTCAGATACGCAGTATTTT; CDR3 protein: CASSEQSDTQYF
clone size: few; D gene: NA; V gene: TRBV6-1; J gene: TRBJ2-3; CDR3 DNA: TGTGCCAGCAGTTACAGGGATACGCAGTATTTT; CDR3 protein: CASSYRDTQYF
clone size: few; D gene: NA; V gene: TRBV6-6; J gene: TRBJ1-2; CDR3 DNA: TGTGCCAGCAGGACTCAGGGAATGTATGGCTACACCTTC; CDR3 protein: CASRTQGMYGYTF
clone size: few; D gene: NA; V gene: TRBV21-1; J gene: TRBJ2-1; CDR3 DNA: TGTGCCACCTCAGATGGGGGGCATTTCAATGAGCAGTTCTTC; CDR3 protein: CATSDGGHFNEQFF
clone size: NA; D gene: NA; V gene: TRBV20-1; J gene: TRBJ2-1; CDR3 DNA: TGCAGTGCTACAGGGAATGAGCAGTTCTTC; CDR3 protein: CSATGNEQFF
clone size: NA; D gene: NA; V gene: TRBV18; J gene: TRBJ2-3; CDR3 DNA: TGTGCCAGCTCACCATATCCTGGCACAGATACGCAGTATTTT; CDR3 protein: CASSPYPGTDTQYF
clone size: NA; D gene: TRBD2; V gene: TRBV14; J gene: TRBJ2-3; CDR3 DNA: TGTGCCAGCAGCCCCACTAGCGGGAGCACAGATACGCAGTATTTT; CDR3 protein: CASSPTSGSTDTQYF
clone size: few; D gene: NA; V gene: TRBV4-3; J gene: TRBJ1-4; CDR3 DNA: TGCGCCAGCAGTCCTACATGGGCTAATGAAAAACTGTTTTTT; CDR3 protein: CASSPTWANEKLFF
clone size: many; D gene: NA; V gene: TRBV5-1; J gene: TRBJ2-2; CDR3 DNA: TGCGCCAGCAGCGCCGGCCCCGGTGGGGTCCCCGGGGAGCTGTTTTTT; CDR3 protein: CASSAGPGGVPGELFF
clone size: few; D gene: NA; V gene: TRBV7-8; J gene: TRBJ2-4; CDR3 DNA: TGTGCCAGCAGCTTAGACAGGGACATTCAGTACTTC; CDR3 protein: CASSLDRDIQYF
clone size: few; D gene: NA; V gene: TRBV5-1; J gene: TRBJ2-5; CDR3 DNA: TGCGCCAGCAGCTTGGGCAACCAAGAGACCCAGTACTTC; CDR3 protein: CASSLGNQETQYF
clone size: NA; D gene: NA; V gene: TRBV9; J gene: TRBJ2-7; CDR3 DNA: TGTGCCAGCAGCGTAGCGGGGGAGGAGCAGTACTTC; CDR3 protein: CASSVAGEEQYF
clone size: few; D gene: NA; V gene: TRBV30; J gene: TRBJ1-2; CDR3 DNA: TGTGCCTGGGGGGACCGAAGGAAAAGCTATGGCTACACCTTC; CDR3 protein: CAWGDRRKSYGYTF
clone size: NA; D gene: NA; V gene: TRBV2; J gene: TRBJ1-2; CDR3 DNA: TGTGCCAGCAGGGTCGGGGGCTGGGGCTACACCTTC; CDR3 protein: CASRVGGWGYTF
clone size: once; D gene: NA; V gene: TRBV9; J gene: TRBJ1-2; CDR3 DNA: TGTGCCAGCAACCGAGACGGGGAGCCTTCCTATGGCTACACCTTC; CDR3 protein: CASNRDGEPSYGYTF
clone size: few; D gene: NA; V gene: TRBV9; J gene: TRBJ2-7; CDR3 DNA: TGTGCCAGCTCCGGGGGAAGCTCCTACGAGCAGTACTTC; CDR3 protein: CASSGGSSYEQYF
clone size: NA; D gene: TRBD1; V gene: TRBV29-1; J gene: TRBJ2-5; CDR3 DNA: TGCAGCGCCGGACAGGGCCAAGAGACCCAGTACTTC; CDR3 protein: CSAGQGQETQYF
clone size: few; D gene: TRBD1; V gene: TRBV6-5; J gene: TRBJ2-7; CDR3 DNA: TGTGCCAGCAGTGACAGGGACGAGCAGTACTTC; CDR3 protein: CASSDRDEQYF
clone size: few; D gene: TRBD1; V gene: TRBV4-2; J gene: TRBJ2-5; CDR3 DNA: TGTGCCAGCAGCCAAGTTACGGGACAGGGGGCGGCCCAGTACTTC; CDR3 protein: CASSQVTGQGAAQYF
clone size: NA; D gene: NA; V gene: TRBV7-3; J gene: TRBJ2-1; CDR3 DNA: TGTGCCACCCAAAGGGCCTCCTACAATGAGCAGTTCTTC; CDR3 protein: CATQRASYNEQFF
clone size: few; D gene: NA; V gene: TRBV6-1; J gene: TRBJ2-2; CDR3 DNA: TGTGCCAGCAGACGGGACCCAGGGAACACCGGGGAGCTGTTTTTT; CDR3 protein: CASRRDPGNTGELFF
clone size: NA; D gene: NA; V gene: TRBV7-6; J gene: TRBJ1-5; CDR3 DNA: TGTGCCAGCAGCTTCGGTCCCTCGGCGAATCAGCCCCAGCATTTT; CDR3 protein: CASSFGPSANQPQHF
clone size: once; D gene: TRBD2; V gene: TRBV10-1; J gene: TRBJ2-3; CDR3 DNA: TGCGCCAGCAGTAGGGCGGGAGTGACAGATACGCAGTATTTT; CDR3 protein: CASSRAGVTDTQYF
clone size: NA; D gene: NA; V gene: TRBV5-1; J gene: TRBJ2-5; CDR3 DNA: TGCGCCAGCAGCTTGGTCACGGCCGGGGAGACCCAGTACTTC; CDR3 protein: CASSLVTAGETQYF
clone size: NA; D gene: TRBD1; V gene: TRBV7-9; J gene: TRBJ2-6; CDR3 DNA: TGTGCCAGCAGCTTGATGGGACAGGTCGCCTCTGGGGCCAACGTCCTGACTTTC; CDR3 protein: CASSLMGQVASGANVLTF
clone size: NA; D gene: TRBD1; V gene: TRBV4-2; J gene: TRBJ2-7; CDR3 DNA: TGTGCCAGCAGCCAAGCCACAGGGGGCAACGAGCAGTACTTC; CDR3 protein: CASSQATGGNEQYF
clone size: NA; D gene: TRBD1; V gene: TRBV28; J gene: TRBJ1-1; CDR3 DNA: TGTGCCAGCAGTTCCACCGGGACAGGGTCCGGGGGCACTGAAGCTTTCTTT; CDR3 protein: CASSSTGTGSGGTEAFF
clone size: few; D gene: TRBD1; V gene: TRBV29-1; J gene: TRBJ2-7; CDR3 DNA: TGCAGCGTTGTGGAGGACAGGGGCTTATGGTCGGGCGAGCAGTACTTC; CDR3 protein: CSVVEDRGLWSGEQYF
clone size: NA; D gene: NA; V gene: TRBV30; J gene: TRBJ1-6; CDR3 DNA: TGTGCCGCAGGACTGGCCTCCTATAATTCACCCCTCCACTTT; CDR3 protein: CAAGLASYNSPLHF
clone size: few; D gene: NA; V gene: TRBV7-8; J gene: TRBJ1-1; CDR3 DNA: TGTGCCAGCAGCTTAGCTGGAAAAGCTGAAGCTTTCTTT; CDR3 protein: CASSLAGKAEAFF
clone size: NA; D gene: NA; V gene: TRBV4-3; J gene: TRBJ2-3; CDR3 DNA: TGCGCCAGCAGCCAAGCTGACAGGTCTAGCACAGATACGCAGTATTTT; CDR3 protein: CASSQADRSSTDTQYF
clone size: NA; D gene: NA; V gene: TRBV29-1; J gene: TRBJ2-1; CDR3 DNA: TGCAGCGCAAGGGGCAACTACAATGAGCAGTTCTTC; CDR3 protein: CSARGNYNEQFF
clone size: NA; D gene: TRBD1; V gene: TRBV5-1; J gene: TRBJ2-5; CDR3 DNA: TGCGCCAGCGGGACAGGGGAGGGAGTGACCCAGTACTTC; CDR3 protein: CASGTGEGVTQYF
clone size: few; D gene: NA; V gene: TRBV30; J gene: TRBJ1-1; CDR3 DNA: TGTGCCTGGAGTGGGGGGGCTGCTGAAGCTTTCTTT; CDR3 protein: CAWSGGAAEAFF
clone size: many; D gene: TRBD1; V gene: TRBV5-6; J gene: TRBJ2-5; CDR3 DNA: TGTGCCAGCAGCCCGGACAGGGGCGGGGAGACCCAGTACTTC; CDR3 protein: CASSPDRGGETQYF
clone size: few; D gene: NA; V gene: TRBV6-5; J gene: TRBJ2-7; CDR3 DNA: TGTGCCAGCAGTTGGGGACGCCATGCTTACGAGCAGTACTTC; CDR3 protein: CASSWGRHAYEQYF
clone size: NA; D gene: NA; V gene: TRBV27; J gene: TRBJ2-7; CDR3 DNA: TGTGCCAGCAGCTTCCTGGGCTCCACGAGCTCCTACGAGCAGTACTTC; CDR3 protein: CASSFLGSTSSYEQYF
clone size: NA; D gene: NA; V gene: TRBV19; J gene: TRBJ2-4; CDR3 DNA: TGTGCCAGTAGTTCGCCCGGGGTGGGCAAAAACATTCAGTACTTC; CDR3 protein: CASSSPGVGKNIQYF
clone size: few; D gene: TRBD2; V gene: TRBV7-2; J gene: TRBJ2-1; CDR3 DNA: TGTGCCAGCAGCTCAACCTCTAGCGGGACGAGCGAGCAGTTCTTC; CDR3 protein: CASSSTSSGTSEQFF
clone size: many; D gene: NA; V gene: TRBV21-1; J gene: TRBJ2-5; CDR3 DNA: TGTGCCAGCACCAAACCCACGACTAGCGGAGTCCAAGAGACCCAGTACTTC; CDR3 protein: CASTKPTTSGVQETQYF
clone size: many; D gene: NA; V gene: TRBV5-4; J gene: TRBJ1-3; CDR3 DNA: TGTGCCAGCAGCCGCGTTACAGCTACTGGAAACACCATATATTTT; CDR3 protein: CASSRVTATGNTIYF
clone size: few; D gene: NA; V gene: TRBV9; J gene: TRBJ1-5; CDR3 DNA: TGTGCCAGCAGCGAAAAGGAAGGTTTGGCCCAGCATTTT; CDR3 protein: CASSEKEGLAQHF